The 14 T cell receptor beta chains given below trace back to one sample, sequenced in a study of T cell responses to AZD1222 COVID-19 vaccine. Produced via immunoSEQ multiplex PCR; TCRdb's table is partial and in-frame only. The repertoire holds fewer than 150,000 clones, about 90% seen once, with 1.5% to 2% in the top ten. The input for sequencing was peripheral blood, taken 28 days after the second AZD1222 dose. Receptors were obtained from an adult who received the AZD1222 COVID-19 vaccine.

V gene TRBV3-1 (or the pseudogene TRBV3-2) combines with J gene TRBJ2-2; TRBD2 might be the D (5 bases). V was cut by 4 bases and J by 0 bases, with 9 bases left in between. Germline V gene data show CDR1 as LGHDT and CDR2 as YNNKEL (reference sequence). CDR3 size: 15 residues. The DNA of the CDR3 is TGTGCCAGCAGCCGAGCGGTTACGAACACCGGGGAGCTGTTTTTT. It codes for CASSRAVTNTGELFF.

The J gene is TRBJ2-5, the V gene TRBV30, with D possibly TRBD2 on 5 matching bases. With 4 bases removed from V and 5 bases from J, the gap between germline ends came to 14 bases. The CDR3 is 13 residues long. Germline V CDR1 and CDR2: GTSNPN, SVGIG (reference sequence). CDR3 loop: CAWIPNPGETQYF. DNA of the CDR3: TGTGCCTGGATTCCCAATCCGGGGGAGACCCAGTACTTC. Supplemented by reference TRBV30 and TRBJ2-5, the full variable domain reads SQTIHQWPATLVQPVGSPLSLECTVEGTSNPNLYWYRQAAGRGLQLLFYSVGIGQISSEVPQNLSASRPQDRQFILSSKKLLLSDSGFYLCAWIPNPGETQYFGPGTRLLVL.

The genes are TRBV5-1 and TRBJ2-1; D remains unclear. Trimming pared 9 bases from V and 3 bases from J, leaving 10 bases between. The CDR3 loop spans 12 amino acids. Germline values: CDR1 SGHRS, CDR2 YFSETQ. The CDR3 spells CATGRDYNEQFF. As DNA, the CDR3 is TGCGCCACTGGACGCGACTACAATGAGCAGTTCTTC. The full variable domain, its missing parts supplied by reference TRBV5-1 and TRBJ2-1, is KAGVTQTPRYLIKTRGQQVTLSCSPISGHRSVSWYQQTPGQGLQFLFEYFSETQRNKGNFPGRFSGRQFSNSRSEMNVSTLELGDSALYLCATGRDYNEQFFGPGTRLTVL.

The DNA for the CDR3 is TGTGCCAGCACCCGGACAGGGAGGAGTGAAGAGACCCAGTACTTC. Translated: CASTRTGRSEETQYF. V gene TRBV6-5 combines with J gene TRBJ2-5, with 8 bases fitting TRBD1. The CDR3 is 15 residues long. V was pared by 7 bases and J by 3 bases, with 10 bases of the junction left unmatched. Germline CDR1 and CDR2: MNHEY and SVGAGI.

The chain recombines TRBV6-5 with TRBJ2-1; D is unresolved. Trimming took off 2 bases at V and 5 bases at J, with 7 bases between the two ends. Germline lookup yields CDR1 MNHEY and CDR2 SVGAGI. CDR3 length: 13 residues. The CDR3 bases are TGTGCCAGCAGTTACCCCGGTCACAATGAGCAGTTCTTC. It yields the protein CASSYPGHNEQFF.

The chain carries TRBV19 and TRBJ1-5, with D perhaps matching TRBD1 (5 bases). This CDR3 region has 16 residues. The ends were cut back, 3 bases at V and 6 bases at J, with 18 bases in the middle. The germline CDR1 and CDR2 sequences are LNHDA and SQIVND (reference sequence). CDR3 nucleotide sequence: TGTGCCAGTAGTATCGGGCAGGGAGGTTTTTTTCAGCCCCAGCATTTT. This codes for CASSIGQGGFFQPQHF.

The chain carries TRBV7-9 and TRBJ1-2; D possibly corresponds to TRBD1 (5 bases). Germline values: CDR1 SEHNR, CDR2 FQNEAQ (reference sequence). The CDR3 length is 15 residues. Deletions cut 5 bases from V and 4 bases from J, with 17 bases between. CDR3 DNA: TGTGCCAGCAGCCGGGACCAGGGTGACGGCTATGGCTACACCTTC. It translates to CASSRDQGDGYGYTF.

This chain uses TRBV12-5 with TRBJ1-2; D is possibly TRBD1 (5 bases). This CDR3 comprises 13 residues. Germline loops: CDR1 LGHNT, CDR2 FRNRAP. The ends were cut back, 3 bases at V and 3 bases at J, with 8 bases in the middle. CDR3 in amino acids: CASGFDSYYGYTF. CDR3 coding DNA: TGTGCTAGTGGTTTTGACAGCTACTATGGCTACACCTTC.

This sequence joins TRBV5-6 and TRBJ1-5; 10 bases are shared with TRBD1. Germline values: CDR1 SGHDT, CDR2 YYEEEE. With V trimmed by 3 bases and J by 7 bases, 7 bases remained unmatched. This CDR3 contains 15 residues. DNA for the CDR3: TGTGCCAGCAGCTCCAGGGACAGGGGTACCCAGCCCCAGCATTTT. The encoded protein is CASSSRDRGTQPQHF.

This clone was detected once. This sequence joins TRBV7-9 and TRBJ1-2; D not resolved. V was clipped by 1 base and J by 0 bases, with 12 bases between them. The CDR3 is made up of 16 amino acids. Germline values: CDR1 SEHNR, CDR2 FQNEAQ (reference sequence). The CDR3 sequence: CASSLDAGTPNYGYTF. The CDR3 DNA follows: TGTGCCAGCAGCTTAGATGCGGGAACCCCTAACTATGGCTACACCTTC.

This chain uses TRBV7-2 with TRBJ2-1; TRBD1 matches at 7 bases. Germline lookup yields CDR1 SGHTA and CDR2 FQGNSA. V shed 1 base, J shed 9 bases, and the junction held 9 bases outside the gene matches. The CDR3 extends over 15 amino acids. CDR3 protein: CASSLGTGEYGEQFF. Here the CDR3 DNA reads TGTGCCAGCAGCTTAGGGACAGGCGAGTACGGTGAGCAGTTCTTC.

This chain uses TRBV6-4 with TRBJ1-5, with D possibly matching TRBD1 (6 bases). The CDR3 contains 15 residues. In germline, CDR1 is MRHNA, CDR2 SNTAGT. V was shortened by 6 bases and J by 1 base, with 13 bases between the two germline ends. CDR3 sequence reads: CASSEQGGSNQPQHF. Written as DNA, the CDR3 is TGTGCCAGCAGCGAACAGGGTGGGAGCAATCAGCCCCAGCATTTT.

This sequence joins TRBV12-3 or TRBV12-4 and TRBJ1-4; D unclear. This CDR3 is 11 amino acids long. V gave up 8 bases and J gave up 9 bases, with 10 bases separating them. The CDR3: CASAGPKKLFF. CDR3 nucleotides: TGTGCCAGCGCGGGTCCGAAAAAACTGTTTTTT.

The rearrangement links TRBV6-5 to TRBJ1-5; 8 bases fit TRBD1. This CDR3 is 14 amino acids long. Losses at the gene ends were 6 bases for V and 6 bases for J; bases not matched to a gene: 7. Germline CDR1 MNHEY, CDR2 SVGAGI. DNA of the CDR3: TGTGCCAGCAGACTCGCAGGGGGCGGTCAGCCCCAGCATTTT. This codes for CASRLAGGGQPQHF.